Listed here are 23 T cell receptor beta chains from one sample, sequenced in a study of T cell responses to AZD1222 COVID-19 vaccine. Here immunoSEQ multiplex PCR was the method, and the copy in TCRdb shows in-frame clones only, minus some. Of 250,000 to 300,000 clones in the sample, almost 95% are singletons; the top ten hold less than 0.6%. The specimen was peripheral blood, collected 28 days after the second AZD1222 dose. These receptors all stem from an adult who received the AZD1222 COVID-19 vaccine.

This clone was seen a single time. The chain uses TRBV28 and TRBJ2-7; D unclear. The CDR3 spans 15 residues. Germline V gene lookup returns CDR1 MDHEN and CDR2 SYDVKM. The V end lost 4 bases, the J end lost 7 bases, and 20 bases lay between the germline ends. The chain's CDR3 is CASSSFGLPTGEQYF. CDR3 nucleotide sequence: TGTGCCAGCAGTTCGTTTGGGCTCCCTACTGGGGAGCAGTACTTC.

This chain connects TRBV5-1 to TRBJ2-3; a weak D match, TRBD2 (6 bases). V was shortened by 3 bases and J by 0 bases, with 11 bases between the two germline ends. Germline assignment: CDR1 SGHRS and CDR2 YFSETQ. The CDR3 has 15 amino acids. DNA of the CDR3: TGCGCCAGCAGCTCCCAAAGCGGGAGCACAGATACGCAGTATTTT. This codes for CASSSQSGSTDTQYF.

This chain connects TRBV4-1 to TRBJ1-2; 10 bases fit TRBD1. J lost 4 bases, V lost 4 bases, and 9 bases had no gene match. This CDR3 has 16 residues. From germline, CDR1 is MGHRA and CDR2 YSYEKL. This chain's CDR3 is CASSPDRGRVGYGYTF. The CDR3 region has the DNA TGCGCCAGCAGCCCGGACAGGGGGAGAGTTGGCTATGGCTACACCTTC.

The CDR3 spells CASSQEVYNEQFF. CDR3 nucleotides: TGCGCCAGCAGCCAAGAAGTTTACAATGAGCAGTTCTTC. This chain joins TRBV4-3 and TRBJ2-1; D unresolved. The V end lost 0 bases, the J end lost 4 bases, and 4 bases lay between the germline ends. Looked up from germline, CDR1 is LGHNA and CDR2 is YSLEER. The CDR3 consists of 13 residues.

The chain has TRBV9 and TRBJ2-2, with D perhaps given as TRBD1 or TRBD2 (6 bases each). Per the germline V gene, CDR1 is SGDLS and CDR2 is YYNGEE. V was cut by 4 bases and J by 0 bases, with 13 bases left in between. The CDR3 is made up of 16 amino acids. CDR3 sequence: CASSLLGGANTGELFF. CDR3 coding DNA: TGTGCCAGCAGCCTTCTGGGGGGCGCGAACACCGGGGAGCTGTTTTTT.

The chain has TRBV19 and TRBJ1-3; no clear D. The CDR3 has 14 residues. Between the trimmed V and J ends, which lost 6 bases and 0 bases, there was a span of 9 bases. The V gene's germline CDR1 is LNHDA and CDR2 SQIVND (reference sequence). The CDR3 sequence: CASSSTVSGNTIYF. CDR3 coding DNA: TGTGCCAGTAGCTCTACAGTCTCTGGAAACACCATATATTTT.

This clone was observed once. V usage is TRBV7-9 and J usage is TRBJ1-1; D is perhaps TRBD1 (5 bases). Germline V gives CDR1 SEHNR, CDR2 FQNEAQ (reference sequence). The V and J ends lost 1 base and 6 bases respectively, with 9 bases between them. The CDR3 is made up of 13 amino acids. The CDR3 nucleotides are TGTGCCAGCAGCTTAGACTGGGGACCTGAAGCTTTCTTT. Translated: CASSLDWGPEAFF.

The chain employs TRBV28 and TRBJ2-7; TRBD1 aligns across 7 bases. Germline CDR1 is MDHEN and CDR2 is SYDVKM. The CDR3 runs 13 residues. The J segment lost 3 bases and the V segment lost 7 bases, leaving 6 bases of the junction unmatched. CDR3 coding DNA: TGTGCCAGCACCTCCGCAGGGGGCTACGAGCAGTACTTC. It specifies CASTSAGGYEQYF.

The chain uses TRBV5-6 and TRBJ1-1, with 7 nucleotides matching TRBD1. Trimming cost V 2 bases and J 3 bases; bases outside gene matches: 4. Germline CDR1 is SGHDT and CDR2 is YYEEEE. The CDR3 is made up of 14 amino acids. CDR3 amino acids: CASSLQGPHTEAFF. CDR3 coding DNA: TGTGCCAGCAGCTTACAGGGGCCCCACACTGAAGCTTTCTTT.

The V call is TRBV24-1, the J call TRBJ2-2; D unresolved. The CDR3 is made up of 13 amino acids. The V gene's germline CDR1 is KGHDR and CDR2 SFDVKD. Trimming cost V 8 bases and J 5 bases, with 11 bases left between them. CDR3 in amino acids: CATTQSMTGELFF. CDR3 coding DNA: TGTGCCACCACCCAAAGTATGACCGGGGAGCTGTTTTTT.

The chain combines TRBV19 with TRBJ2-1; 9 bases map to TRBD2. The trim removed 3 bases at V and 0 bases at J, leaving 12 bases unmatched. CDR1 and CDR2 from the germline V gene are LNHDA and SQIVND (reference sequence). This CDR3 contains 19 residues. In DNA form, the CDR3 reads TGTGCCAGTAGTATTGGGCGGGGGGGGATAGCTAGCTCCTACAATGAGCAGTTCTTC. Amino acids: CASSIGRGGIASSYNEQFF.

The J gene is TRBJ1-1, the V gene TRBV5-1, with no clear D. This CDR3 region has 15 residues. The germline V gene has CDR1 SGHRS and CDR2 YFSETQ. The V gene lost 5 bases and the J gene lost 1 base, with 15 bases spanning the gap. This chain's CDR3 is CASSSQDPWNTEAFF. CDR3 bases: TGCGCCAGCAGTTCCCAAGACCCGTGGAACACTGAAGCTTTCTTT. The full variable domain, in which reference TRBV5-1 and TRBJ1-1 provide the parts outside the CDR3, is KAGVTQTPRYLIKTRGQQVTLSCSPISGHRSVSWYQQTPGQGLQFLFEYFSETQRNKGNFPGRFSGRQFSNSRSEMNVSTLELGDSALYLCASSSQDPWNTEAFFGQGTRLTVV.

The chain links TRBV7-2 to TRBJ1-2; the D gene is possibly TRBD1 (6 bases). Germline V gene data show CDR1 as SGHTA and CDR2 as FQGNSA. V lost 5 bases and J lost 8, with 18 bases in between. CDR3 length equals 14 residues. CDR3 in DNA: TGTGCCAGCAGCCGTAGCCGGACAGTCATGGGCTACACCTTC. Amino acid sequence: CASSRSRTVMGYTF. Full variable domain (missing parts from reference TRBV7-2 and TRBJ1-2): GAGVSQSPSNKVTEKGKDVELRCDPISGHTALYWYRQSLGQGLEFLIYFQGNSAPDKSGLPSDRFSAERTGGSVSTLTIQRTQQEDSAVYLCASSRSRTVMGYTFGSGTRLTVV.

The chain employs TRBV5-1 and TRBJ2-5; 10 positions match TRBD1. The germline gives CDR1 SGHRS, CDR2 YFSETQ. The CDR3 is 16 amino acids. Trimming removed 5 bases from V and 0 bases from J; junction bases left unmatched: 7. The CDR3: CASSPMTGGNQETQYF. The CDR3 DNA follows: TGCGCCAGCAGTCCTATGACAGGGGGCAACCAAGAGACCCAGTACTTC.

V and J are TRBV24-1 and TRBJ2-7; D is unclear. CDR3 size: 13 residues. V lost 4 bases and J 3 bases, leaving 9 bases between the germline ends. Germline CDR1 KGHDR, CDR2 SFDVKD. The CDR3 coding sequence is TGTGCCACCAGTGAGCGCGACCTCTACGAGCAGTACTTC. As protein: CATSERDLYEQYF.

The CDR3 DNA reads TGTGCCAGCAGCCAAGCTCCGGGACAGGGGGCCCGAAGCACTGAAGCTTTCTTT. Its protein is CASSQAPGQGARSTEAFF. The chain joins TRBV14 to TRBJ1-1; TRBD1 matches 12 bases. The V and J ends lost 1 base and 4 bases, in that order; junction bases with no gene match: 10. Germline CDR1 is SGHDN and CDR2 is FVKESK. This CDR3 comprises 18 residues.

The chain employs TRBV7-2 and TRBJ2-7; 11 nucleotides align to TRBD1. The CDR3 is 15 residues long. The V gene's germline CDR1 is SGHTA and CDR2 FQGNSA. The junction had 2 bases not matched to a gene; V was cut back by 2 bases and J by 2 bases. The CDR3 here is CASSLPGQGAYEQYF. In DNA form, the CDR3 reads TGTGCCAGCAGCTTACCGGGACAGGGGGCCTACGAGCAGTACTTC.

V gene TRBV2 combines with J gene TRBJ1-1; unclear D gene. Germline-derived CDR1 and CDR2 are SNHLY and FYNNEI. The CDR3 has 13 residues. V was trimmed by 4 bases and J by 10 bases, leaving 16 bases between them. CDR3 DNA sequence: TGTGCCAGCAGTGTGCGAGACCACTCCGGAGCTTTCTTT. The encoded protein is CASSVRDHSGAFF.

This chain uses TRBV6-2 or TRBV6-3 with TRBJ2-7; 8 bases map to TRBD2. The CDR3 loop spans 15 amino acids. J gave up 3 bases and V 5 bases, and 9 bases lay outside the gene matches. Germline CDR1 and CDR2: MNHEY and SVGEGT. CDR3 region: CASSNPRTSFYEQYF. CDR3 DNA sequence: TGTGCCAGCAGTAACCCCAGGACTAGCTTCTACGAGCAGTACTTC.

The CDR3 reads CASSSEAWVTGYTF. The CDR3 DNA reads TGCGCCAGCAGCTCCGAAGCTTGGGTTACTGGCTACACCTTC. This chain connects TRBV5-1 to TRBJ1-2; D is unresolved. The germline V gene encodes CDR1 SGHRS and CDR2 YFSETQ. Trimming left V 3 bases short and J 7 bases short, with 16 bases between. The CDR3 length is 14 residues.

The chain combines TRBV4-2 with TRBJ2-3; 9 bases are a match to TRBD2. V dropped 1 base and J dropped 2; count of bases not matched to a gene: 7. CDR1 and CDR2 (germline): LGHNA, YNFKEQ. This CDR3 comprises 17 residues. CDR3 sequence (DNA): TGTGCCAGCAGCCAAGTCTCTAGCGGGGAAGTCACAGATACGCAGTATTTT. This codes for CASSQVSSGEVTDTQYF.

This clone was detected only once. The gene calls are TRBV11-2 and TRBJ2-1; perhaps TRBD1 as D (6 bases). CDR1 is SGHAT and CDR2 is FQNNGV in the germline V gene. This CDR3 has 14 residues. V lost 3 bases to trimming and J lost 5 bases, with 11 bases between them. The CDR3 DNA follows: TGTGCCAGCAGCTTCCTCCGGACAGACAATGAGCAGTTCTTC. This gives the protein CASSFLRTDNEQFF.

The J gene is TRBJ1-1, the V gene TRBV6-1, with 7 positions matching TRBD1. The CDR3 is made up of 15 amino acids. Per the germline V gene, CDR1 is MNHNS and CDR2 is SASEGT. V trimming: 1 base; J trimming: 0 bases; junction bases outside the gene matches: 2. The CDR3 sequence: CASSEGTGMNTEAFF. The DNA for the CDR3 is TGTGCCAGCAGTGAAGGGACAGGCATGAACACTGAAGCTTTCTTT.